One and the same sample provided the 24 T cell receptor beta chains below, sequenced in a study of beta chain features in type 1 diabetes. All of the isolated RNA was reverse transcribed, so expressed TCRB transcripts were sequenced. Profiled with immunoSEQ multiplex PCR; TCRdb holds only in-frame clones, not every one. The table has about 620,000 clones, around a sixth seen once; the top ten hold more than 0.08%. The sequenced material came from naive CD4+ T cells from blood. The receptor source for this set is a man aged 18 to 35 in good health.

Here the CDR3 reads CASSQEKLRRNEQFF. The CDR3 region has the DNA TGTGCCAGCAGCCAAGAAAAACTGCGTCGGAATGAGCAGTTCTTC. This chain links TRBV14 with TRBJ2-1; D unclear. The germline gives CDR1 SGHDN, CDR2 FVKESK. Trimming pared 0 bases from V and 7 bases from J, leaving 13 bases between. This CDR3 comprises 15 residues.

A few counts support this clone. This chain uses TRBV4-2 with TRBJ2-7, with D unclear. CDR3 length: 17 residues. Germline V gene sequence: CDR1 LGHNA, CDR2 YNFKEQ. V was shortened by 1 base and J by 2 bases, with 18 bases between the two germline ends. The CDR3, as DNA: TGTGCCAGCAGCCAAGGAATGACGTCGGCGGTTGCCTACGAGCAGTACTTC. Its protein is CASSQGMTSAVAYEQYF.

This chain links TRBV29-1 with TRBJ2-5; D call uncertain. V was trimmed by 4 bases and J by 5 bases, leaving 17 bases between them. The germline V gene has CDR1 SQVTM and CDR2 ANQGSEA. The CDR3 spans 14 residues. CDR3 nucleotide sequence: TGCAGCGTTGGGGCCGCAAGGGCCCGGGAGACCCAGTACTTC. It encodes CSVGAARARETQYF. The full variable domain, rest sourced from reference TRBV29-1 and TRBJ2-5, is SAVISQKPSRDICQRGTSLTIQCQVDSQVTMMFWYRQQPGQSLTLIATANQGSEATYESGFVIDKFPISRPNLTFSTLTVSNMSPEDSSIYLCSVGAARARETQYFGPGTRLLVL.

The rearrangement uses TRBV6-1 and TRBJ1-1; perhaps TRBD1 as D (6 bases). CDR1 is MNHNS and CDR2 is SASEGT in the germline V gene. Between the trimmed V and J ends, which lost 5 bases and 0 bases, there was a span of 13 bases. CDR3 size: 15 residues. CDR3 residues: CASSPRGQLNTEAFF. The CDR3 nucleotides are TGTGCCAGCAGTCCCCGAGGACAGCTGAACACTGAAGCTTTCTTT.

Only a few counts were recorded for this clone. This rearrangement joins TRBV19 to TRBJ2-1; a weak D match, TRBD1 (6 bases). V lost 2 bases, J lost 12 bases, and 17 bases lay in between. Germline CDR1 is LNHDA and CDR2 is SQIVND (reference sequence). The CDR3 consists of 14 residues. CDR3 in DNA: TGTGCCAGTAGTATACGATACTCAGGGGACACGCAGTTCTTC. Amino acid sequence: CASSIRYSGDTQFF.

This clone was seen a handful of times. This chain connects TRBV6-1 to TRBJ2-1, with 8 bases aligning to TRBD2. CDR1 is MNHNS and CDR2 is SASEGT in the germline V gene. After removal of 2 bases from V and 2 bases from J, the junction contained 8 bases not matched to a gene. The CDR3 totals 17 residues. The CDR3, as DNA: TGTGCCAGCAGTGAAAAATTAAGCGGGAGACCCTACAATGAGCAGTTCTTC. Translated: CASSEKLSGRPYNEQFF.

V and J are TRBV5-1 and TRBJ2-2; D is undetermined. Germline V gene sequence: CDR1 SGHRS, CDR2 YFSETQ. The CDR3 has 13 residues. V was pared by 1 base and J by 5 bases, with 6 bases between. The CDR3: CASSLPSTGELFF. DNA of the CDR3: TGCGCCAGCAGCTTGCCGTCTACCGGGGAGCTGTTTTTT. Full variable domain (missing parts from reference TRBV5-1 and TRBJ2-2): KAGVTQTPRYLIKTRGQQVTLSCSPISGHRSVSWYQQTPGQGLQFLFEYFSETQRNKGNFPGRFSGRQFSNSRSEMNVSTLELGDSALYLCASSLPSTGELFFGEGSRLTVL.

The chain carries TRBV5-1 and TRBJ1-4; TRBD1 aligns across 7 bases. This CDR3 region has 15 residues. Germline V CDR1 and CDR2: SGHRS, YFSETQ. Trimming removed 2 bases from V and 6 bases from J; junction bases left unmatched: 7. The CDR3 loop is CASSFSRGLDEKLFF. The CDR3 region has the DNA TGCGCCAGCAGCTTTAGCAGGGGGTTGGATGAAAAACTGTTTTTT.

The CDR3 spells CASSQTTGYTEAFF. CDR3 bases: TGTGCCAGCAGCCAAACGACAGGGTACACTGAAGCTTTCTTT. The chain is built from TRBV28 and TRBJ1-1; 7 bases fit TRBD1. Trimming at V came to 6 bases and at J to 3 bases, leaving 7 bases not matched to a gene. The CDR3 totals 14 residues. Germline CDR1 is MDHEN and CDR2 is SYDVKM.

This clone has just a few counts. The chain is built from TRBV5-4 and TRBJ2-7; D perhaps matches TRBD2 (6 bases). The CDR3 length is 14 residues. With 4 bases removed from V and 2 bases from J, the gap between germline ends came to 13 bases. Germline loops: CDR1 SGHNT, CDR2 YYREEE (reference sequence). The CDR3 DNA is TGTGCCAGCAGCCCCGGGACTGCCACCTACGAGCAGTACTTC. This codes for CASSPGTATYEQYF.

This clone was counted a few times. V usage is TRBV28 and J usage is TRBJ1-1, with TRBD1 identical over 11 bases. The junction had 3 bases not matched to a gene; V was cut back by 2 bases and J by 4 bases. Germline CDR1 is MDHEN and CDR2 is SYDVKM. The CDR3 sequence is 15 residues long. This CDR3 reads CASSLVGTGGTEAFF. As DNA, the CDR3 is TGTGCCAGCAGTTTAGTCGGGACAGGGGGCACTGAAGCTTTCTTT.

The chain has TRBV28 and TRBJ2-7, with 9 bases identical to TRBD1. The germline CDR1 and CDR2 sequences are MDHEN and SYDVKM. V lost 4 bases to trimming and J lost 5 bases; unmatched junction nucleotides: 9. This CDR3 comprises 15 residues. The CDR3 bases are TGTGCCAGCAGTTCCCCGGGACAGGGATTTGACGAGCAGTACTTC. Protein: CASSSPGQGFDEQYF.

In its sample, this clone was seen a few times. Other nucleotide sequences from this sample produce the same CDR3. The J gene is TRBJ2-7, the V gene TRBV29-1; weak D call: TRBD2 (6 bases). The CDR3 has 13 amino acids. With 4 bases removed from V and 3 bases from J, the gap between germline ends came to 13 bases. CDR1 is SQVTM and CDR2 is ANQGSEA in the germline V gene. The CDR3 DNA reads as TGCAGCGTTGCGGGGAGGTTCAGCTACGAGCAGTACTTC. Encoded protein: CSVAGRFSYEQYF.

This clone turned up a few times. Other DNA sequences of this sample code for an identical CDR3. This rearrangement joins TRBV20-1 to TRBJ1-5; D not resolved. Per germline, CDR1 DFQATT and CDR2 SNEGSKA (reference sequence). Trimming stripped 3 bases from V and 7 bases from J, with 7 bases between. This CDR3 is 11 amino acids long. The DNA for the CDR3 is TGCAGTGCTAGTGACAACCAGCCCCAGCATTTT. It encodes CSASDNQPQHF.

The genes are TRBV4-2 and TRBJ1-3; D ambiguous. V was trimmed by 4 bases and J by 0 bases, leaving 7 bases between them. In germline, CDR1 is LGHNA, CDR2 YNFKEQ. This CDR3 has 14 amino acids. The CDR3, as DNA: TGTGCCAGCAGCCCGGAGGGCTCTGGAAACACCATATATTTT. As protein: CASSPEGSGNTIYF.

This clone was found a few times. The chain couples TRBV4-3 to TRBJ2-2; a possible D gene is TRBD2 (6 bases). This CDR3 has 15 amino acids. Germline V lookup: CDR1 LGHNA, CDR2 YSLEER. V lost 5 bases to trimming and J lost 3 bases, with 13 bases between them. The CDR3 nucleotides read TGCGCCAGCAGCAACCGGGACTTGCACACCGGGGAGCTGTTTTTT. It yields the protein CASSNRDLHTGELFF.

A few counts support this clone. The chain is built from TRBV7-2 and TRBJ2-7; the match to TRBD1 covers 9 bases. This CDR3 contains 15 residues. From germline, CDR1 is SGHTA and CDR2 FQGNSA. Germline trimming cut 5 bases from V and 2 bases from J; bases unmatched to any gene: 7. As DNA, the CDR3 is TGTGCCAGCAGCCGCATCCGGGACAGGGCCTACGAGCAGTACTTC. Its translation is CASSRIRDRAYEQYF.

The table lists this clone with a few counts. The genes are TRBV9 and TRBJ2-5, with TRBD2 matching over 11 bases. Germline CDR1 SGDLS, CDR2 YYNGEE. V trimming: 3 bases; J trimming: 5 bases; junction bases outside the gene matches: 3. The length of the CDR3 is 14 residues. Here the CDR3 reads CASSATSGEETQYF. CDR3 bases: TGTGCCAGCAGCGCGACTAGCGGGGAGGAGACCCAGTACTTC.

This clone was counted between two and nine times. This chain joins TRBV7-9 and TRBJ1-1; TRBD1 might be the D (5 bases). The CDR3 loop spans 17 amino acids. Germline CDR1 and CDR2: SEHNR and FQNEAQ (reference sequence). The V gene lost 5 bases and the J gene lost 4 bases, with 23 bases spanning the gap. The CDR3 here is CASSPPGKAGLGTEAFF. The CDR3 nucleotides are TGTGCCAGCAGCCCTCCGGGGAAGGCAGGGCTAGGCACTGAAGCTTTCTTT.

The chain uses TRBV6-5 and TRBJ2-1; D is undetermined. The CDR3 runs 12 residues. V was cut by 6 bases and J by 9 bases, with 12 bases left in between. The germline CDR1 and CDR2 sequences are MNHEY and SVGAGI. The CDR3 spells CASSLFGSEQFF. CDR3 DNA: TGTGCCAGCAGCCTCTTTGGCTCTGAGCAGTTCTTC.

The CDR3 nucleotides are TGTGCCTGGAGGAGGCCCGGGGGTACGCTCTATGGCTACACCTTC. This encodes CAWRRPGGTLYGYTF. The genes are TRBV30 and TRBJ1-2, with D possibly TRBD1 on 5 matching bases. CDR3 length: 15 amino acids. The germline CDR1 and CDR2 sequences are GTSNPN and SVGIG (reference sequence). V dropped 3 bases and J dropped 4 bases, with 18 bases sitting between them. Combining the CDR3 with reference TRBV30 and TRBJ1-2 gives the whole variable domain SQTIHQWPATLVQPVGSPLSLECTVEGTSNPNLYWYRQAAGRGLQLLFYSVGIGQISSEVPQNLSASRPQDRQFILSSKKLLLSDSGFYLCAWRRPGGTLYGYTFGSGTRLTVV.

This chain's CDR3 is CASSLEPISGNTIYF. CDR3 nucleotide sequence: TGTGCCAGCAGCTTGGAGCCTATCTCTGGAAACACCATATATTTT. The rearrangement uses TRBV5-6 and TRBJ1-3; the D is unclear. This CDR3 has 15 amino acids. Trimming pared 0 bases from V and 0 bases from J, leaving 7 bases between. CDR1 is SGHDT and CDR2 is YYEEEE in the germline V gene.

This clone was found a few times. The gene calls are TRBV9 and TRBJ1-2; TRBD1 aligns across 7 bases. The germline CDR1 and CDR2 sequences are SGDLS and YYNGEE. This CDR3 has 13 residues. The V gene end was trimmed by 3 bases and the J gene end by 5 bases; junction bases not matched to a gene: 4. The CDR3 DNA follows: TGTGCCAGCAGCGAGAACAGGGGTTATGGCTACACCTTC. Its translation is CASSENRGYGYTF.

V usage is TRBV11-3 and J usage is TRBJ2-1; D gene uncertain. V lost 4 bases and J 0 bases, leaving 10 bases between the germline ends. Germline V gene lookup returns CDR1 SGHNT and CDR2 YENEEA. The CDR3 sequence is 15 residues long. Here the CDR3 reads CASSSSHTSYNEQFF. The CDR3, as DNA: TGTGCCAGCAGCTCCTCACACACCTCCTACAATGAGCAGTTCTTC.